These 5 T cell receptor beta chains came from one sample sequenced in a study of blood T cell repertoires in COVID-19. The protocol was immunoSEQ multiplex PCR, while the TCRdb copy is restricted to in-frame clones and leaves out a portion. There are 80,000 to 95,000 clones in the sample; roughly 80% occur only once, and roughly 4.8% lies in the top ten. Sequenced: peripheral blood. The receptor source for this set is an elderly man with COVID-19, enrolled during active disease.

Only a few counts were recorded for this clone. The chain recombines TRBV19 with TRBJ2-2, with D maybe TRBD2 (6 bases). V shed 6 bases and J shed 6 bases, with 14 bases lying between them. CDR3 length: 14 residues. The germline CDR1 and CDR2 sequences are LNHDA and SQIVND (reference sequence). In nucleotides, the CDR3 is TGTGCCAGTAGCGGGAGACAGCTGGCCGGGGAGCTGTTTTTT. Encoded protein: CASSGRQLAGELFF. Drawing the rest from reference TRBV19 and TRBJ2-2, the complete variable domain is DGGITQSPKYLFRKEGQNVTLSCEQNLNHDAMYWYRQDPGQGLRLIYYSQIVNDFQKGDIAEGYSVSREKKESFPLTVTSAQKNPTAFYLCASSGRQLAGELFFGEGSRLTVL.

The count of this clone is one. This chain connects TRBV19 to TRBJ1-2; a possible D gene is TRBD1 (6 bases). CDR1 and CDR2 (germline): LNHDA, SQIVND (reference sequence). Trimming cost V 7 bases and J 7 bases, with 22 bases left between them. CDR3 length: 15 amino acids. DNA for the CDR3: TGTGCCAGTACCCTCGTAGCGACAGGCACGATTGGCTACACCTTC. This sequence encodes CASTLVATGTIGYTF.

This chain links TRBV2 with TRBJ1-5; no clear D gene. V lost 4 bases and J 6 bases, leaving 13 bases between the germline ends. The CDR3 loop spans 14 amino acids. Looked up from germline, CDR1 is SNHLY and CDR2 is FYNNEI. CDR3 residues: CASSAGGQVQPQHF. The CDR3 bases are TGTGCCAGCAGTGCAGGAGGGCAGGTTCAGCCCCAGCATTTT. Full variable domain (missing parts from reference TRBV2 and TRBJ1-5): EPEVTQTPSHQVTQMGQEVILRCVPISNHLYFYWYRQILGQKVEFLVSFYNNEISEKSEIFDDQFSVERPDGSNFTLKIRSTKLEDSAMYFCASSAGGQVQPQHFGDGTRLSIL.

The chain links TRBV3-1 (or the pseudogene TRBV3-2) to TRBJ1-2; D call uncertain. CDR1 and CDR2 from the germline V gene are LGHDT and YNNKEL (reference sequence). This CDR3 region has 14 residues. V was shortened by 0 bases and J by 4 bases, with 9 bases between the two germline ends. The CDR3 is CASSQEPGSYGYTF. CDR3 DNA: TGTGCCAGCAGCCAAGAACCAGGCTCCTATGGCTACACCTTC.

This chain joins TRBV6-5 and TRBJ2-7; tentatively, D is TRBD1 (7 bases). CDR3 size: 13 residues. Trimming took off 6 bases at V and 3 bases at J, with 12 bases between the two ends. Germline V gives CDR1 MNHEY, CDR2 SVGAGI. CDR3 loop: CASRRDRHYEQYF. The CDR3, as DNA: TGTGCCAGCAGGCGGGACAGACACTACGAGCAGTACTTC.